The 13 T cell receptor beta chains below come from one sample, sequenced in a study of cytomegalovirus exposure and HLA in healthy donors. Here immunoSEQ multiplex PCR was the method, and the copy in TCRdb shows in-frame clones only, minus some. The sample records 95,000 to 150,000 clones, around 95% being singletons. The sequenced sample consisted of PBMCs. The source of these receptors is a man aged 18 to 29 in good health and CMV-seronegative.

V and J are TRBV29-1 and TRBJ1-2, with TRBD1 identical over 7 bases. Germline-derived CDR1 and CDR2 are SQVTM and ANQGSEA. V trimming: 6 bases; J trimming: 8 bases; junction bases outside the gene matches: 9. This CDR3 contains 12 residues. CDR3 nucleotide sequence: TGCAGCGTCTGGGACAGAGGTGACGGCTACACCTTC. Protein sequence: CSVWDRGDGYTF. Using reference TRBV29-1 and TRBJ1-2 for the parts outside the CDR3, the full variable domain is SAVISQKPSRDICQRGTSLTIQCQVDSQVTMMFWYRQQPGQSLTLIATANQGSEATYESGFVIDKFPISRPNLTFSTLTVSNMSPEDSSIYLCSVWDRGDGYTFGSGTRLTVV.

This chain joins TRBV7-8 and TRBJ1-4; D possibly corresponds to TRBD1 (5 bases). The V end lost 5 bases, the J end lost 6 bases, and 16 bases lay between the germline ends. This CDR3 is built from 15 residues. The germline V gene encodes CDR1 SGHVS and CDR2 FQNEAQ. The CDR3 DNA reads TGTGCCAGCAGCCCCGTGGGGGGAAAGGATGAAAAACTGTTTTTT. This encodes CASSPVGGKDEKLFF.

Only one count was recorded for this clone. The J gene is TRBJ1-4, the V gene TRBV4-3; D is undetermined. V lost 2 bases to trimming and J lost 8 bases, with 9 bases between them. This CDR3 contains 13 residues. The V gene's germline CDR1 is LGHNA and CDR2 YSLEER. The DNA of the CDR3 is TGCGCCAGCAGCCAAAGCTCTTGGGAAAAACTGTTTTTT. It yields the protein CASSQSSWEKLFF.

This chain links TRBV4-3 with TRBJ1-2, with D possibly TRBD1 on 5 matching bases. V was clipped by 6 bases and J by 3 bases, with 14 bases between them. Germline-derived CDR1 and CDR2 are LGHNA and YSLEER. The CDR3 contains 14 residues. This chain's CDR3 is CASSYQGEDYGYTF. CDR3 bases: TGCGCCAGCAGTTACCAGGGTGAGGACTATGGCTACACCTTC.

CDR3 in amino acids: CASSLSLTRGETQYF. Written as DNA, the CDR3 is TGTGCCAGCAGCTTAAGCCTCACACGAGGAGAGACCCAGTACTTC. V usage is TRBV11-2 and J usage is TRBJ2-5; no clear D gene. V lost 2 bases and J 4 bases, leaving 14 bases between the germline ends. Germline V gives CDR1 SGHAT, CDR2 FQNNGV. The CDR3 length is 15 residues.

CDR3 residues: CASSQDSGLLNEQFF. In DNA, the CDR3 is TGCGCCAGCAGCCAAGATTCTGGACTCCTCAATGAGCAGTTCTTC. This chain links TRBV4-3 with TRBJ2-1; the D gene is possibly TRBD2 (5 bases). The V gene's germline CDR1 is LGHNA and CDR2 YSLEER. The germline V and J ends were trimmed by 0 bases and 6 bases, with 12 bases remaining between them. The CDR3 is 15 amino acids.

The J gene is TRBJ2-2, the V gene TRBV27; a weak D match, TRBD1 (6 bases). Germline V lookup: CDR1 MNHEY, CDR2 SMNVEV (reference sequence). V lost 2 bases and J 1 base, leaving 17 bases between the germline ends. The CDR3 is 18 residues long. The CDR3 DNA is TGTGCCAGCAGTTTACCCCTCCCGGACAGTATGAACACCGGGGAGCTGTTTTTT. It is translated as CASSLPLPDSMNTGELFF.

The chain employs TRBV6-5 and TRBJ2-1, with D tentatively TRBD2 (5 bases). V dropped 8 bases and J dropped 5 bases, with 19 bases sitting between them. CDR1 MNHEY and CDR2 SVGAGI come from the germline V gene. The CDR3 covers 15 residues. The CDR3 bases are TGTGCCAGCTCTGTTAACGAGGGCGGAAACAATGAGCAGTTCTTC. Translation gives CASSVNEGGNNEQFF.

This sequence joins TRBV6-1 and TRBJ1-2, with unresolved D. Germline V gene sequence: CDR1 MNHNS, CDR2 SASEGT. The CDR3 runs 13 residues. V gave up 6 bases and J gave up 4 bases, with 12 bases separating them. CDR3 region: CASSLTSSYGYTF. CDR3 DNA: TGTGCCAGCAGCCTGACATCAAGCTATGGCTACACCTTC.

The chain couples TRBV7-6 to TRBJ2-1, with D uncertain. The CDR3 covers 14 residues. V lost 0 bases and J lost 5, with 8 bases in between. The germline V gene encodes CDR1 SGHVS and CDR2 FNYEAQ. CDR3 in DNA: TGTGCCAGCAGCTTAGCGCTAGGCCACAATGAGCAGTTCTTC. Protein sequence: CASSLALGHNEQFF.

The V call is TRBV30, the J call TRBJ1-5; 10 bases map to TRBD1. The germline gives CDR1 GTSNPN, CDR2 SVGIG (reference sequence). The V gene end was trimmed by 3 bases and the J gene end by 6 bases; junction bases not matched to a gene: 8. This CDR3 contains 15 residues. The CDR3 bases are TGTGCCTGGAGAGAATCCGGGACAGGGGTTCAGCCCCAGCATTTT. Residues: CAWRESGTGVQPQHF.

This clone was seen a few times. This chain connects TRBV29-1 to TRBJ2-6; 10 nucleotides align to TRBD1. The V gene end was trimmed by 4 bases and the J gene end by 7 bases; junction bases not matched to a gene: 1. The germline V gene encodes CDR1 SQVTM and CDR2 ANQGSEA. The CDR3 runs to 13 residues. CDR3 protein: CSVGQGAANVLTF. The CDR3 nucleotides are TGCAGCGTTGGACAGGGGGCAGCCAACGTCCTGACTTTC. The whole variable domain, filled in from reference TRBV29-1 and TRBJ2-6, reads SAVISQKPSRDICQRGTSLTIQCQVDSQVTMMFWYRQQPGQSLTLIATANQGSEATYESGFVIDKFPISRPNLTFSTLTVSNMSPEDSSIYLCSVGQGAANVLTFGAGSRLTVL.

This clone was recorded only once. This chain links TRBV27 with TRBJ2-3, with a possible D match to TRBD2 (6 bases). The germline V and J ends were trimmed by 2 bases and 6 bases, with 15 bases remaining between them. This CDR3 has 15 residues. Per the germline V gene, CDR1 is MNHEY and CDR2 is SMNVEV (reference sequence). CDR3 sequence: CASSLLLTSSDTQYF. In DNA, the CDR3 is TGTGCCAGCAGTTTACTCCTTACTAGCTCGGATACGCAGTATTTT.